This T cell receptor beta chain was documented in a study of Graves' ophthalmopathy and Graves' hyperthyroidism (dated by TCRdb to 2016 to 2019). Context from the whole study: Peripheral blood was collected before any treatment was given, at the time of initial diagnosis. The study used TCR beta repertoire signatures to distinguish Graves' ophthalmopathy from Graves' hyperthyroidism and to predict progression to ophthalmopathy. In over five hyperthyroidism patients, the T-cell repertoires found in thyroid tissue were compared with those found in blood. An independent validation cohort comprised 18 to 20 hyperthyroidism patients and about 16 patients who later progressed from hyperthyroidism to ophthalmopathy. A discovery set of about 99 patients (43 ophthalmopathy, 60 or so stable hyperthyroidism) was enrolled to explore V-J signatures distinguishing ophthalmopathy from hyperthyroidism. In total, 120 to 150 blood samples were TCR-sequenced: 40 to 45 ophthalmopathy, about 75 hyperthyroidism and approximately 17 hyperthyroidism-to-ophthalmopathy patients. Following sampling, methimazole starting at 30 mg daily was administered to hyperthyroidism patients, and high-dose intravenous methylprednisolone was administered to ophthalmopathy patients.

This clonotype came up many times. Its antigen remains undetermined. The sample holds no much larger clone one base away, and base qualities are not on file. Stable hyperthyroidism was defined as no progression to ophthalmopathy within 18 months of follow-up. Patients with hyperthyroidism were aged 18 to 65 years, had been newly diagnosed, and had a disease duration of less than 2 months. Anyone with other autoimmune diseases, uncontrolled infections, pregnancy or lactation was excluded from the study. Diagnosis was based on clinical symptoms, serum thyroxine, TRAb, thyroid ultrasound and orbital computed tomography. PBMCs were isolated from about 10 ml of fresh peripheral blood by Ficoll-Paque density gradient centrifugation. Trizol reagent was used to extract the total RNA, and its quality was then checked on an Agilent 2100 Bioanalyzer. General findings and caveats noted by the study authors: In validation, the model predicted ophthalmopathy progression with about 71% sensitivity and roughly 72% specificity; 12 predicted patients were CT-confirmed with GO in a median of 6.5 months. Sample size was not statistically predetermined, and group allocation was not concealed from the investigators. Ophthalmopathy was separated from stable hyperthyroidism by the 13-signature model with more than 85% sensitivity and 81% to 84% specificity in cross-validation and with 80%/75% in the test set. Most expanded thyroid clonotypes with frequency above 0.001 were also detected in blood, suggesting blood repertoires may reflect the thyroid immune response.

The germline V end is reduced by 6 bases and the J end by 2 bases; junction bases left unmatched: 4. The germline V gene sets CDR1 to MNHEY and CDR2 to SVGEGT. The CDR3 goes from the cysteine to the phenylalanine over 14 residues. The sequence is cut down to CDR3 DNA, 42 bases in frame from base 1. For repertoire sequencing, the TCR beta CDR3 regions were amplified from RNA transcripts. The first round was an RT-PCR using HTBI primers with the Qiagen OneStep RT-PCR kit, and this first round was followed by a second-round multiplex PCR, then size selection and purification. Libraries were sequenced paired-end with 100 bp reads on an Illumina HiSeq2000. For the original study's pipeline: SOAPnuke was used to process the reads, removing any read that contained adapters or uncalled bases, had a mean Phred below 15, or lacked an exact match to the constant primer or identifier. COPE v1.2.5 was used to merge high-quality paired reads. Clonotypes were defined as unique nucleotide sequences and were aligned to IMGT TRB V, D and J references using MiTCR v1.1. Analysis was restricted to V-J combinations with a frequency above 0.0001, which covered 99% to 99.2% of repertoires. A TCR clonal expansion and chaos score per V-J combination was defined as the ratio of F50 clonal expansion to chaos observed in the TCRdist matrix. Features were reduced by Welch's t-statistics and random forest to over ten V-J combinations, which fed a naive Bayes classifier. The similarity between thyroid and blood repertoires was quantified using the Morisita-Horn index. The public sequencing data were trimmed at Q25 with fastp and processed into clonotypes with MiXCR by TCRdb, which kept only in-frame beta chains. Every distinct CDR3 protein forms one entry, paired with its most common genes and DNA. The V and J calls were determined by TCRdb, not by the authors. Here the sample has 400,000 or so distinct CDR3 sequences; about a sixth occur a single time. 2% to 3% of the sample is taken by the ten largest.

The sequence was collected from an adult woman with stable Graves' hyperthyroidism. The V gene is TRBV6-2 or TRBV6-3 and the J gene is TRBJ2-7; 10 junctional bases match TRBD2. Specimen: peripheral blood. The CDR3 sequence is CASRRLAGPYEQYF. The DNA reads as follows: TGTGCCAGCAGAAGACTAGCGGGTCCCTACGAGCAGTACTTC.